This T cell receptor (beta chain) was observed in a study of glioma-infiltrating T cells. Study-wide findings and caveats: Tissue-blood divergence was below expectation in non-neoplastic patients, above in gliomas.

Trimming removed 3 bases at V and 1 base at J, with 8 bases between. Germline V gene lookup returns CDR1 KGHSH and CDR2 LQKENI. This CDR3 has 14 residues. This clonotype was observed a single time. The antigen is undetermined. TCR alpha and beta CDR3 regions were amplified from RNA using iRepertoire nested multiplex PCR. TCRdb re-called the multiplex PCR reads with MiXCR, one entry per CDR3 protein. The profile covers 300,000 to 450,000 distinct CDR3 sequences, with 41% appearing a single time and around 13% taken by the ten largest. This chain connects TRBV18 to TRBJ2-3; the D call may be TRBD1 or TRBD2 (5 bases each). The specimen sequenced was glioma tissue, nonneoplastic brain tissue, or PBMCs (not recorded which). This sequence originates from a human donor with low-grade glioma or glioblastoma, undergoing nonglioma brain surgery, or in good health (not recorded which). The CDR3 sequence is CASSPPGRTDTQYF. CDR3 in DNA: TGTGCCAGCTCACCGCCGGGACGCACAGATACGCAGTATTTT.